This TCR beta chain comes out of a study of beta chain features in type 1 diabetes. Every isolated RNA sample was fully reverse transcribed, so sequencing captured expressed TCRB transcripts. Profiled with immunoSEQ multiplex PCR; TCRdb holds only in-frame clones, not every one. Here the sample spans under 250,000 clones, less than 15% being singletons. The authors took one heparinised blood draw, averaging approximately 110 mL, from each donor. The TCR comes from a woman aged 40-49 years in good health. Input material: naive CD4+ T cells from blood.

CDR3 sequence reads: CASSLSLLGRITEAFF. The DNA of the CDR3 is TGTGCCAGCAGCTTGTCTCTTCTAGGGAGGATCACTGAAGCTTTCTTT. The chain is built from TRBV5-4 and TRBJ1-1, with D unclear. V was clipped by 1 base and J by 4 bases, with 17 bases between them. The CDR3 has 16 residues. CDR1 and CDR2 (germline): SGHNT, YYREEE (reference sequence).